This T cell receptor (beta chain) was recorded in a study of cytomegalovirus exposure and HLA in healthy donors (dated by TCRdb to 2015 to 2018). About the study as a whole: According to an earlier analysis of around 600 of the donors, 150 million to 200 million T cells yielded 117 million unique TCR beta sequences and approximately 300 Gb of sequence data. A separate validation cohort of roughly 120 different subjects was used in addition to the 666-subject first cohort. HLA typing included class I and class II loci at four-digit resolution. The study used immunosequencing to profile the T cell repertoires of 666 subjects and linked those repertoires to cytomegalovirus serostatus. Rather than drawing on any new phenotypic data, the later analysis identified candidate immune exposures from TCR beta sequences and the way those sequences occurred across donors. An early release covering 550 to 650 HLA-typed donors comprised about 310 gigabases of sequencing data and around 80 million unique TCR sequences. The study aimed to test whether cataloging public T cell receptors could reveal signatures of past pathogen exposure. In a later analysis, previously published TCR beta repertoires from 666 donors were re-analyzed and high-resolution HLA genotyping was added so that TCR occurrence patterns could be studied. A later genetic analysis used genome-wide SNP genotypes for 398 of the 666 donors, treating that subset as a discovery cohort. Every discovery cohort repertoire had been produced on one sequencing platform. Roughly 5 DR-DQ haplotypes were handled as single units for association and clustering, since linkage in the cohort was strong. The genetic ancestry cluster associated with self-reported Caucasian donors included over 65% of the approximately 410 genotyped donors. An earlier analysis of around 580 of the donors used high-throughput TCR beta sequencing to judge whether each TCR beta V gene segment behaved as functional or pseudogenic. The number of typed donors differed by locus: roughly 629-640 for A, B, C, DRB1 and DQB1; approximately 540 for DQA1; approximately 610 for DPA1; and approximately 450 for DPB1. Donor age, sex, ethnicity and CMV serostatus were compiled alongside the repertoire data. High-throughput TCR immunosequencing, statistical association of individual TCRs with disease status, and machine learning were combined to predict cytomegalovirus infection status. On average, roughly 200,000 unique TCR beta nucleotide sequences were sequenced per donor among fewer than 500 genotyped donors of the cohort, with around 19% of those sequences being non-productive. The paper's findings and limits, for the study overall: An earlier analysis of 450 to 750 of the donors showed that most TCR beta V segments appeared in productive rearrangements either about 87% or about 30% of the time, which broadly matched IMGT annotations. A few of the identified cytomegalovirus-associated TCR beta chains were confirmed in vitro to be specific for cytomegalovirus antigens. The only immune exposure information available for the cohort was CMV serostatus. The 87-base-pair reads could not distinguish some IMGT-functional V segments, including TRBV6-2 and TRBV6-3, so those segments were excluded. The authors suggested that the approach could potentially be generalized to other disease states and immunological phenotypes. When HLA alleles, especially DR and DQ, strongly co-occurred, attributing TCR associations to individual alleles was difficult. In a later analysis, the rate of TCR association differed among HLA loci, with DRB1 alleles having the most associated TCRs and HLA-C alleles having the fewest. The study gave a list of about 160 TCR beta chains associated with cytomegalovirus. Correlated functional status among segregating V segments might reflect linkage disequilibrium, but an unknown experimental factor could not be ruled out. Most TCR sequences were observed very rarely across donors, whereas some public TCRs were present in many individuals. This cohort had only TCR beta chains sequenced, and the lack of alpha or paired-chain data limited which features could be detected. The classifier was reported to diagnose cytomegalovirus status with high specificity and sensitivity in both the original cohort and the validation cohort. At a false discovery rate of 0.05, a later analysis linked about 16,000 TCR beta sequences to specific HLA alleles. Roughly uniform sequencing depth across donors was assumed in presence/absence analyses, although this assumption may not hold. A later analysis reported that several top co-occurrence clusters appeared linked to parvovirus B19, influenza, CMV and Epstein-Barr virus. A further reported finding was that TCR beta sequences accurately predicted the HLA-A and HLA-B alleles for most subjects in the first cohort. A group of highly shared sequence variants was considered likely to be a technical artifact of the sequencing pipeline. Because counts were too low, roughly 17 rarely observed V segments, including chromosome 9 orphons, were left out of the earlier analysis of about 500 of the donors. Because some donors lacked HLA typing at each locus, the association tests relied only on the typed subset. Compared with equally common non-associated chains, HLA-associated TCR beta chains in a later analysis were more clonally expanded and had lower generation probabilities. According to a later analysis, most CMV-associated TCR beta chains appeared to be HLA-restricted, and the HLA associations seemed to be driven largely by CMV exposure. V-gene and J-gene trimming of TCR beta chains was associated with a missense DCLRE1C variant in a later genetic analysis, and the association was replicated in an independent cohort. A later genetic analysis reported fewer N-insertions in productive TCRs among donors in an Asian-associated ancestry cluster than the 666-donor mean.

From its cysteine to its phenylalanine, the CDR3 spans 13 amino acids. The retained sequence is limited to the CDR3, 39 bases, with the frame set at the first base. V drops 10 bases and J drops 1 base, leaving 12 bases in between. The germline V gene (reference sequence) supplies CDR1 LNHDA and CDR2 SQIVND. The cohort comprised several hundred healthy bone marrow donors. All cohort members were sampled while nominally healthy, although unrecorded immune exposures were likely present. The donor was CMV seronegative and belonged to the group of 380 or so seronegative cohort members. Every donor gave a peripheral blood sample, and the peripheral blood mononuclear cells from that sample were used for TCR beta sequencing. Genomic DNA extraction from the blood cell samples was performed with the Qiagen DNeasy Blood Extraction Kit. Library preparation was by the immunoSEQ multiplex PCR assay. A mixture of 60 forward primers for TCR Vbeta segments and 13 reverse primers for TCR Jbeta segments was used in the multiplex PCR. The CDR3 region of rearranged TCR beta genes was amplified from genomic DNA with a multiplex PCR assay. The Illumina HiSeq System was used to sequence the amplified TCR beta libraries as 87-base-pair reads. The authors' analysis ran thus. Across the 640 or so repertoires, a later analysis counted roughly 84 million unique TCR beta chains, about 10 million of which were shared by at least two donors. Raw reads were error-corrected and collapsed into unique sequences with a nearest-neighbor algorithm that merged closely related sequences to remove PCR and sequencing errors. Alignment of CDR3 sequences to IMGT reference sequences was used to assign V, D and J gene segments. For a sequence to be retained, at least a six-nucleotide match to both a V gene segment and a J gene segment was required. Rearrangements were classified as productive when the CDR3 lacked stop codons and remained in frame with V and J, and all other rearrangements were classified as non-productive. Following IMGT convention, CDR3 was defined as the stretch from the second conserved V-encoded cysteine up to the conserved J-encoded phenylalanine. The earlier analysis of 500 to 650 of the donors excluded any sequence lacking an unambiguous match to a single V gene segment. In an earlier analysis of more than 500 of the donors, a V segment was called functional when productive rearrangements were above 56.7%, and segregating when the standard deviation between donors exceeded 5%. To diagnose cytomegalovirus status from the catalog of TCR beta chain sequences, a statistical classification framework was built. In a later analysis, TCR nucleotide sequences were compared against IMGT/GENE-DB human TR gene sequences so that V and J genes could be assigned. The TCRdist pipeline was used in a later analysis to assign CDR3 sequences and most-parsimonious VDJ recombination scenarios. In a later analysis, every TCR beta chain was defined by the combination of its CDR3 amino acid sequence and its V-gene family, and reads without a unique V-gene family were dropped. As a way to deal with suspected cross-contamination and a sequencing artifact, a later analysis dropped nearly 600 nucleotide sequences that were highly shared and had low generation probability. In a later analysis, a clonal expansion index for each public chain was calculated from normalized within-repertoire ranks of inferred template counts. In a later analysis, generation probabilities were computed with a VDJ recombination model fitted to out-of-frame rearrangements, and the resulting probabilities were checked against IGoR. Hypergeometric tests were used in a later analysis to score TCR-TCR, TCR-HLA and TCR-CMV co-occurrence, with a repertoire-size bias correction applied to the TCR pairs. False discovery rates were estimated in a later analysis by permuting HLA or CMV assignments 20 times. A later analysis grouped co-occurring TCRs with DBSCAN, adding TCRdist sequence similarity when clustering within HLA-allele-positive subsets. For co-occurrence clustering, repertoires with fewer than 30,000 or more than 120,000 public chains were excluded, along with roughly five repertoires with anomalous nucleotide sharing. What TCRdb holds here is the immuneACCESS table cut down to in-frame rearrangements. Part of the clones is not present; checked against another copy, under half of the missing clones reflect an unresolved V gene, and the others are unexplained. V, J and clone size were drawn from that table, and D and trimming were deduced from the DNA. The table for this sample lists roughly 200,000 clones; approximately 80% of them were counted only once. Together, the top ten hold 0.6% to 0.7% of the sample.

Notes on this clone: Its specific antigen is unknown. No much larger clonotype is one base removed from it; base qualities were not supplied.

This TCR came from a boy between 10 and 17 years old in good health and CMV-seronegative. The sequence joins TRBV19 to TRBJ2-3, with an unclear D gene assignment. Sequencing was performed on PBMCs. The nucleotide sequence reads TGTGCCACGGCAGGTTTTGGCACAGATACGCAGTATTTT. This encodes CATAGFGTDTQYF.